Only a few counts were recorded for the clone carrying this T cell receptor beta chain. Its antigen is unidentified. TCRdb redid the calling of the 5' RACE reads with MiXCR, one entry per CDR3 protein. The sample includes 700,000 or so distinct CDR3 sequences, 8.6% of them seen just once. This sample was included in a study of identical twins. Study-wide findings and caveats: There were fewer insertions in abundant cord blood beta clonotypes, but memory repertoires showed no such pattern. Conclusions were based on cross-sectional statistical analysis, without following the same donors.

V dropped 7 bases and J dropped 9; count of bases not matched to a gene: 17. The V gene's germline CDR1 is SQVTM and CDR2 ANQGSEA. The CDR3 has 15 residues. These sequences were also reported in another study, on yellow fever vaccine responses in identical twins.

The chain recombines TRBV29-1 with TRBJ2-1; TRBD2 agrees at 8 bases. The sample taken for sequencing was PBMCs. The clonotype was recovered from a woman aged 18-29 years in good health. The CDR3 DNA sequence: TGCAGCGCCCTCGACGAGCGGGAGAGATATGGTGAGCAGTTCTTC. This encodes CSALDERERYGEQFF.